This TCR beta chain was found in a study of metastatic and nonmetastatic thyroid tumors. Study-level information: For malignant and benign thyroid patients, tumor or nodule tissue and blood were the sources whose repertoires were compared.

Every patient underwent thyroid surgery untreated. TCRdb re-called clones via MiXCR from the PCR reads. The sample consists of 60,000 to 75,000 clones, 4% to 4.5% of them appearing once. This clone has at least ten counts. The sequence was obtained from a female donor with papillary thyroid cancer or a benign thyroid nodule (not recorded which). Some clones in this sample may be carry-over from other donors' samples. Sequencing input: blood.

The CDR3: CSGRGVKETQYF. CDR3 bases: TGCAGCGGTAGGGGGGTTAAAGAGACCCAGTACTTC. The V gene is TRBV20-1, the J gene TRBJ2-5; D may correspond to TRBD1 or TRBD2 (6 bases each). CDR3 length: 12 residues. Looked up from germline, CDR1 is DFQATT and CDR2 is SNEGSKA (reference sequence).